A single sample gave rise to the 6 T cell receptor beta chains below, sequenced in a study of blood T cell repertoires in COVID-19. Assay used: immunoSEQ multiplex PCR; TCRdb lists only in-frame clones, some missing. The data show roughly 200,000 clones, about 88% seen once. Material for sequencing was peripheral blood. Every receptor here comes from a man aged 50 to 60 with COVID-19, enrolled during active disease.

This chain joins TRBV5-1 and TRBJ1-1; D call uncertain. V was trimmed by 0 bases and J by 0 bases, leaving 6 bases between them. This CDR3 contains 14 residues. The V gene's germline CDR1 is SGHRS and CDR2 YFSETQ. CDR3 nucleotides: TGCGCCAGCAGCTTGGACACAATGAACACTGAAGCTTTCTTT. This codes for CASSLDTMNTEAFF.

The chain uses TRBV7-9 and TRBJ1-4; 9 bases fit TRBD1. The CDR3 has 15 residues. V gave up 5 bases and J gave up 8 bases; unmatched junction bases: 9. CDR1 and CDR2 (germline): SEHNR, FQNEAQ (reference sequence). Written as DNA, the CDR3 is TGTGCCAGCAGCCCCTCGGGACAGGGATGGGAAAAACTGTTTTTT. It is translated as CASSPSGQGWEKLFF.

CDR3: CASSSGRTGWTDTQYF. The CDR3 nucleotides read TGTGCCAGCAGCTCGGGTAGGACAGGGTGGACAGATACGCAGTATTTT. The V and J genes are TRBV6-2 or TRBV6-3 and TRBJ2-3; 8 positions agree with TRBD1. There are 16 residues in the CDR3. After removal of 6 bases from V and 3 bases from J, the junction contained 11 bases not matched to a gene. Germline lookup yields CDR1 MNHEY and CDR2 SVGEGT.

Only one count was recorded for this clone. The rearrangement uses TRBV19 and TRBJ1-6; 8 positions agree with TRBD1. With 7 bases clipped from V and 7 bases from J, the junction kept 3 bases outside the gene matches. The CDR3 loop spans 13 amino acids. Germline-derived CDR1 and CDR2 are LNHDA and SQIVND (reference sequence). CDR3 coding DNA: TGTGCCAGTACCGACAGGGGCAATTCACCCCTCCACTTT. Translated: CASTDRGNSPLHF. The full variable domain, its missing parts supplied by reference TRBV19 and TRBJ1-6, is DGGITQSPKYLFRKEGQNVTLSCEQNLNHDAMYWYRQDPGQGLRLIYYSQIVNDFQKGDIAEGYSVSREKKESFPLTVTSAQKNPTAFYLCASTDRGNSPLHFGNGTRLTVT.

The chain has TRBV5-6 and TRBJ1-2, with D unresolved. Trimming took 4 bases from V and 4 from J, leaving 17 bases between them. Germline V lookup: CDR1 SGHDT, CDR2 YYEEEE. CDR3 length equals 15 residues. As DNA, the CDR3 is TGTGCCAGCAGCCAATACTCCGGACTGGTCTATGGCTACACCTTC. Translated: CASSQYSGLVYGYTF.

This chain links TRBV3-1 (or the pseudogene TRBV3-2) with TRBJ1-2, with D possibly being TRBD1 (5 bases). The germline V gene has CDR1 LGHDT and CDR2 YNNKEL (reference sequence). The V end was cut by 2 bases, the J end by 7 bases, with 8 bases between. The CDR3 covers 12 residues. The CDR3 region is CASSQSGSGYTF. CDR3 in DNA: TGTGCCAGCAGCCAATCAGGGTCTGGCTACACCTTC.